This T cell receptor beta chain was captured by sequencing in a study of regulatory and conventional T cells in RAG deficiency. Findings and limits, study-wide: Omenn patients showed >80% Treg-Tconv overlap and shorter CDR3 lengths. In Omenn syndrome, sorted "Tregs" may be peripherally activated cells.

Notes on this clone: What it binds is unknown.

Generated by immunoSEQ multiplex PCR, the TCRdb table keeps only in-frame clones and is missing some. The sample lists roughly 990 clones, approximately 83% occurring once. The sorted conventional CD4+ T cells were CD25-low and CD127-high, with genomic DNA sequenced. RAG-deficient patients with SCID, Omenn syndrome, or combined immunodeficiency. Trimming removed 1 base at V and 1 base at J, with 11 bases between. The CDR3 has 16 amino acids. Per the germline V gene, CDR1 is MNHEY and CDR2 is SMNVEV (reference sequence). Sequencing was done on a sample of CD4+ effector T cells sorted from blood. The TCR comes from a human donor with RAG deficiency presenting as combined immunodeficiency. V usage is TRBV27 and J usage is TRBJ1-5; the D is unclear. Here the CDR3 reads CASSLYPNLSNQPQHF. The CDR3 region has the DNA TGTGCCAGCAGTTTATATCCCAACCTGAGCAATCAGCCCCAGCATTTT.